This TCR beta chain came from a study of memory CD4+ T cells and cytomegalovirus serostatus. Study summary: This sample comes from healthy Belgian adults, 9 CMV seropositive, approximately 25 seronegative. General observations from the study: About 40% of the roughly 150 known CMV-associated TCRbeta sequences appeared in CD4+ memory.

The V end was cut by 2 bases, the J end by 0 bases, with 7 bases between. The germline CDR1 and CDR2 sequences are MNHEY and SMNVEV (reference sequence). The CDR3 totals 15 residues. In the case of this clone: Antigen unknown.

The sort gate was single viable CD3+CD4+CD8-CD45RO+ cells for memory CD4+ T cells. Serum IgG to CMV pp150, pp28, p38 and p52 defined serostatus. After thawing, CD4+ T cells were positively selected. Here immunoSEQ multiplex PCR was the method, and the copy in TCRdb shows in-frame clones only, minus some. This sample has about 47,000 clones, with roughly 80% found just once. The specimen was memory CD4+ T cells from blood. This chain joins TRBV27 and TRBJ2-2; D is ambiguous. This receptor was identified in an adult in good health and CMV-seropositive. Written as DNA, the CDR3 is TGTGCCAGCAGTTTAAACGGACCGAACACCGGGGAGCTGTTTTTT. Amino acid sequence: CASSLNGPNTGELFF.